A single sample gave rise to the 14 T cell receptor beta chains below, sequenced in a study of cytotoxic CD8 clonotypes in ibrutinib-treated CLL. Data came from immunoSEQ multiplex PCR; TCRdb stores just in-frame clones and leaves some out. The data contain 250,000 or so clones, 60% to 75% of them seen just once; the ten biggest clones take up roughly 14%. The sample consisted of PBMCs, taken after 24 months of ibrutinib treatment. The receptors originated from a human donor with chronic lymphocytic leukemia.

V is TRBV29-1 and J is TRBJ2-3; 8 bases are a match to TRBD2. CDR1 SQVTM and CDR2 ANQGSEA come from the germline V gene. The V segment lost 7 bases and the J segment 2 bases; nucleotides outside the gene matches: 5. The CDR3 spans 13 residues. This CDR3 is CSAVAGFTDTQYF. The CDR3, as DNA: TGCAGCGCCGTAGCGGGATTCACAGATACGCAGTATTTT.

The V gene is TRBV11-2, the J gene TRBJ2-1; 11 bases align to TRBD2. CDR1 is SGHAT, CDR2 FQNNGV, per germline. The trim removed 5 bases at V and 9 bases at J, leaving 3 bases unmatched. The CDR3 length is 13 residues. The CDR3 protein is CASSAGLAVEQFF. The CDR3 bases are TGTGCCAGCAGCGCGGGACTAGCGGTTGAGCAGTTCTTC.

This chain joins TRBV7-9 and TRBJ2-7; TRBD2 agrees at 11 bases. The CDR3 has 15 residues. The ends lost 5 bases at V and 2 bases at J; junction bases unmatched: 5. Germline CDR1 and CDR2: SEHNR and FQNEAQ (reference sequence). The CDR3 DNA reads as TGTGCCAGCAGCCCCCTGGGACTAGCGGCCTACGAGCAGTACTTC. As protein: CASSPLGLAAYEQYF.

The rearrangement joins TRBV27 to TRBJ2-3; 9 bases map to TRBD2. The junction had 11 bases not matched to a gene; V was cut back by 11 bases and J by 2 bases. Germline CDR1 reads MNHEY; CDR2 reads SMNVEV (reference sequence). The CDR3 has 15 residues. The CDR3, as DNA: TGTGCCGGAACACCTAGCGGGGAGAACACAGATACGCAGTATTTT. This gives the protein CAGTPSGENTDTQYF.

V gene TRBV27 combines with J gene TRBJ2-1; D is perhaps TRBD2 (5 bases). Germline loops: CDR1 MNHEY, CDR2 SMNVEV (reference sequence). Trimming took 0 bases from V and 9 from J, leaving 12 bases between them. CDR3 length: 14 residues. This CDR3 is CASSLSTGWIEQFF. The CDR3 DNA follows: TGTGCCAGCAGTTTATCGACGGGGTGGATTGAGCAGTTCTTC.

V and J are TRBV5-4 and TRBJ2-1; D might be TRBD1 (6 bases). The germline V gene encodes CDR1 SGHNT and CDR2 YYREEE (reference sequence). Between the trimmed V and J ends, which lost 4 bases and 10 bases, there was a span of 18 bases. CDR3 length equals 14 residues. The CDR3 sequence is CASSTYTGQQEQFF. The CDR3 bases are TGTGCCAGCAGCACCTACACAGGGCAGCAAGAGCAGTTCTTC.

This clone appeared a few times. The CDR3 sequence: CASSDRTALAKNIQYF. The CDR3 DNA sequence: TGTGCCAGCAGCGACCGGACGGCCCTAGCCAAAAACATTCAGTACTTC. The chain carries TRBV7-2 and TRBJ2-4; no reliable D call. The CDR3 has 16 amino acids. CDR1 and CDR2 from the germline V gene are SGHTA and FQGNSA. With 5 bases removed from V and 0 bases from J, the gap between germline ends came to 14 bases.

The chain is built from TRBV27 and TRBJ1-2, with a weak D call TRBD1 (5 bases). Trimming removed 4 bases from V and 8 bases from J, with 8 bases in between. The germline gives CDR1 MNHEY, CDR2 SMNVEV (reference sequence). This CDR3 spans 11 amino acids. The CDR3 DNA is TGTGCCAGCAGTTCGGGGGGGGGCTACACCTTC. It translates to CASSSGGGYTF.

V usage is TRBV6-6 and J usage is TRBJ1-2; D ambiguous. The CDR3 is made up of 15 amino acids. CDR1 and CDR2 from the germline V gene are MNHNY and SVGAGI (reference sequence). V was clipped by 11 bases and J by 1 base, with 20 bases between them. The CDR3: CAGAVIATNNYGYTF. CDR3 bases: TGTGCCGGCGCAGTCATCGCGACTAATAACTATGGCTACACCTTC.

This sequence joins TRBV7-3 and TRBJ2-1; D ambiguous. The CDR3 spans 14 residues. Per germline, CDR1 SGHTA and CDR2 FQGTGA. V lost 7 bases and J lost 8, with 18 bases in between. CDR3 DNA: TGTGCCAGCAATACAGACCCTCCGTCAGATGAGCAGTTCTTC. Residues: CASNTDPPSDEQFF.

This chain links TRBV15 with TRBJ1-5, with a weak D call TRBD1 (6 bases). In germline, CDR1 is LNHNV, CDR2 YYDKDF (reference sequence). The CDR3 consists of 17 residues. The V and J ends lost 1 base and 2 bases respectively, with 15 bases between them. CDR3 amino acids: CATSRGGGAWGNQPQHF. The CDR3 coding sequence is TGTGCCACCAGCAGAGGAGGGGGAGCGTGGGGCAATCAGCCCCAGCATTTT.

This clone was picked up a small number of times. The chain links TRBV5-1 to TRBJ2-7; no reliable D call. This CDR3 spans 15 amino acids. Trimming took off 0 bases at V and 0 bases at J, with 10 bases between the two ends. Germline lookup yields CDR1 SGHRS and CDR2 YFSETQ. CDR3 in amino acids: CASSLVDQVSYEQYF. CDR3 nucleotide sequence: TGCGCCAGCAGCTTGGTCGACCAAGTCTCCTACGAGCAGTACTTC.

This clone was seen a single time. Other DNA sequences in this sample translate to the same CDR3. V gene TRBV27 combines with J gene TRBJ2-5; TRBD2 matches at 7 bases. This CDR3 comprises 15 residues. V gave up 3 bases and J gave up 3 bases; unmatched junction bases: 7. The germline gives CDR1 MNHEY, CDR2 SMNVEV (reference sequence). The CDR3 DNA reads as TGTGCCAGCAGTTTCGGAGGGAGGGCCGAAGAGACCCAGTACTTC. It specifies CASSFGGRAEETQYF.

The chain's CDR3 is CASSPGTGPYEQYF. In DNA, the CDR3 is TGTGCCAGCAGTCCCGGGACAGGGCCCTACGAGCAGTACTTC. The rearrangement joins TRBV25-1 to TRBJ2-7; 9 bases map to TRBD1. Germline V gene lookup returns CDR1 MGHDK and CDR2 SYGVNS. The V and J ends lost 5 bases and 2 bases, in that order; junction bases with no gene match: 4. The CDR3 contains 14 residues.